The entry below describes one TCR beta chain. Its antigen is unknown. To determine HCMV serostatus, a commercial ELISA kit was used to detect HCMV-specific IgG in serum. Ficoll density gradient centrifugation was used to isolate peripheral blood mononuclear cells from blood. The data stem from a study of T cells expressing NK-cell markers (dated by TCRdb to the early 2020s). As for the study more broadly: In sorted CD3+CD56+NKG2C+, CD3+CD56+NKG2C- and CD3+CD56-NKG2C+ T-cell subsets from about eight donors, TCR beta-chain repertoires were profiled. Seven of the eight sequenced donors were HCMV-seropositive and one was HCMV-seronegative. Randomly selected healthy volunteers, three men and five women, were used as the eight sequenced donors. Libraries were sequenced as 2 x 150 bp reads on Illumina HiSeq 2000/2500, MiSeq or NextSeq. On the study overall, not on this receptor specifically: Those dominant clonotypes were again the most abundant among CD3+CD56-NKG2C+ cells in a handful of donors, at roughly 25-65%. Whether the expanded NKG2C-expressing T cell clones were specific for HCMV antigens was left unclear. For roughly six donors, the dominant CD3+CD56+NKG2C+ clonotypes were among the top 10 CD8+ clonotypes and accounted for roughly 1.0-7.5% of CD8+ T cells.

Reading from cysteine to phenylalanine, the CDR3 counts 14 amino acids. The entry carries no DNA sequence. CDR1 and CDR2, per the germline V gene (reference sequence), are SSHAT and FNYEAQ. TCRdb shows the sequencer as Illumina HiSeq 2000. TCR beta cDNA libraries were prepared using 5'RACE template switching, which introduced a universal primer site and unique molecular identifiers. Priming for cDNA synthesis came from the TCR beta constant segment, and two successive PCR amplification steps followed. As for how the authors treated the data: MIGEC was used to demultiplex reads and group reads by UMI, and MiTCR was used to assemble and quantify clonotypes. To exclude erroneous sequences, any TCR cDNA sequence not supported by at least two reads was discarded. Downstream repertoire analysis used the tcR package, and clonotypes were matched across fractions by CDR3 nucleotide sequence plus V segment. VDJmatch was used to annotate antigen specificity against VDJdb, with one amino acid substitution in CDR3 permitted. TCRdb reprocessed the public reads and reports one entry per CDR3 protein sequence, without DNA. V and J calls and clone size were set by TCRdb, not the authors. The sample's clone listing holds 550,000 or so distinct CDR3 sequences. Around 4% of the sample lies in the top ten.

The specimen sequenced was blood T cells: a sorted CD56 or NKG2C T cell subset, CD4+ or CD8+ T cells, or bulk PBMC T cells (not recorded which). The TCR comes from a man aged 18 to 30 in good health. Donor details come from another sample of the same person, matched by shared clones. The sequence is built from TRBV7-7 and TRBJ2-5; TCRdb calls TRBD1, which cannot be checked without DNA. CDR3 region: CASSSTNRVETQYF. The CDR3, completed at both ends by the reference TRBV7-7 and TRBJ2-5 genes, gives the full variable domain GAGVSQSPRYKVTKRGQDVTLRCDPISSHATLYWYQQALGQGPEFLTYFNYEAQPDKSGLPSDRFSAERPEGSISTLTIQRTEQRDSAMYRCASSSTNRVETQYFGPGTRLLVL.